This TCR beta chain was recovered during a study of T cells in Graves' hyperthyroidism and ophthalmopathy. Study in general: Before any treatment, at initial diagnosis, peripheral blood was collected. Notes on the study in general: Ophthalmopathy prediction by the model preceded onset by a median approximately 6.1 months.

The V end lost 6 bases, the J end lost 0 bases, and 12 bases lay between the germline ends. The length of the CDR3 is 14 residues. This clonotype appeared many times. What it binds is unknown. The CDR3 regions of TCR beta were amplified from RNA transcripts. The HTBI primer set drove a first-round RT-PCR of the TCR CDR3. A single record per CDR3 protein comes from TCRdb applying MiXCR to the multiplex PCR reads. The sample records approximately 870,000 distinct CDR3 sequences, around 39% being singletons. An absence of ophthalmopathy progression within 18 months meant stable Graves' hyperthyroidism. Extraction of PBMCs used roughly 9.3 ml of fresh peripheral blood.

This sequence joins TRBV12-3 or TRBV12-4 and TRBJ2-7; no definite D call. Sample: blood. The clonotype comes from a man younger than 30 with Graves' hyperthyroidism. CDR3 coding DNA: TGTGCCAGCAGCCCCGGGTCGAGCTCCTACGAGCAGTACTTC. This gives the protein CASSPGSSSYEQYF.